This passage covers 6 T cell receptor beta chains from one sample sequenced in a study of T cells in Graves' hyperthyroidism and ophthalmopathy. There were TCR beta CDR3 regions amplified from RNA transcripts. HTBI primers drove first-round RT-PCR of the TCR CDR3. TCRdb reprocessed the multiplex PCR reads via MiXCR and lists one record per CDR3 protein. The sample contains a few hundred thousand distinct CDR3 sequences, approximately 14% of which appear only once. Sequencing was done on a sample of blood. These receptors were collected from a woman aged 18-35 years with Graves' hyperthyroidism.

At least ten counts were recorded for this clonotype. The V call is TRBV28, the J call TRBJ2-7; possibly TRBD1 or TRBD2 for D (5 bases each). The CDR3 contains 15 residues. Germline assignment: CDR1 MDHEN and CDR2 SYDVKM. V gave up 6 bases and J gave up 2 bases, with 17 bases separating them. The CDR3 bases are TGTGCCAGCAGACCGAGGGGCAGAGGGGCCTACGAGCAGTACTTC. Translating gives CASRPRGRGAYEQYF.

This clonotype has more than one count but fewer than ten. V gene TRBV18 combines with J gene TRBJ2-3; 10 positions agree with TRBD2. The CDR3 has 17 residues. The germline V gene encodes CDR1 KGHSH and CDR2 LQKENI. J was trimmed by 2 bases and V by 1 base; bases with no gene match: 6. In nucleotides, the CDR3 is TGTGCCAGCTCACCACTCCAGCGGGGGGGCTCCACAGATACGCAGTATTTT. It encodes CASSPLQRGGSTDTQYF.

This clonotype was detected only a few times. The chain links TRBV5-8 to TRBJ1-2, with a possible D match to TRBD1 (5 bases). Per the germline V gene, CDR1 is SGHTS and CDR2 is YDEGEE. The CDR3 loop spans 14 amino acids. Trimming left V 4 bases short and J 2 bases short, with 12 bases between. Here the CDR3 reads CASSVSGLNYGYTF. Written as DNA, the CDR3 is TGTGCCAGCAGCGTATCAGGGCTGAACTATGGCTACACCTTC.

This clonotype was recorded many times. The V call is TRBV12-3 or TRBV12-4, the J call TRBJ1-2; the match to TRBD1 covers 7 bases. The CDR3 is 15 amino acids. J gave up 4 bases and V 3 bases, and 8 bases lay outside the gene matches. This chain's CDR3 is CASSLGRQGSYGYTF. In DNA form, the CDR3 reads TGTGCCAGCAGTTTGGGGAGACAGGGTAGCTATGGCTACACCTTC.

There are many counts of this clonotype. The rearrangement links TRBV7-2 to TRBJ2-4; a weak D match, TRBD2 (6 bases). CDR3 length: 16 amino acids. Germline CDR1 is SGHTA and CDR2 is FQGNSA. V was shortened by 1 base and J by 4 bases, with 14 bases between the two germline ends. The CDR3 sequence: CASSLGRARGKNIQYF. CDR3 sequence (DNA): TGTGCCAGCAGCTTAGGACGGGCCCGGGGGAAAAACATTCAGTACTTC.

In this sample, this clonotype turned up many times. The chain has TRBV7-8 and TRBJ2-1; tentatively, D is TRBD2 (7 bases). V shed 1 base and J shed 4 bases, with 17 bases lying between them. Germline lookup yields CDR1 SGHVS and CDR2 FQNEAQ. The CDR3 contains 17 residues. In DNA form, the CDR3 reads TGTGCCAGCAGCTTAGTCTCTGGAGGGGGGGCTTACAATGAGCAGTTCTTC. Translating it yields CASSLVSGGGAYNEQFF.